This TCR beta chain was retrieved from a study of molecular identifiers for immune sequencing clone quantification listed by TCRdb under 2018. Looking at the study overall: For a replicate experiment, the RNA from either roughly 18,000 or 92,000 naive CD8 T cells was divided into five aliquots, and four of those aliquots went on to sequencing. This methods study benchmarked molecular-identifier clustering-based TCR repertoire sequencing (MIDCIRS) and TCR RNA copy counting, using CD8 T cells to do so. Paper-wide results and their limitations: Modeling gave roughly 2.9 recovered TCR RNA copies per cell versus 8 to 10 by digital PCR, implying about 30% capture efficiency. When barcode sub-clustering was not used, chimeric consensus sequences inflated TCR diversity, with chimeras reaching as high as 47%. Naive libraries contained spiked-in Jurkat TCR RNA (more than nine copies' worth), which is not part of the donor repertoire. Even against a background of around 950,000 naive CD8 T cells, spiked-in Jurkat TCR RNA amounting to a single cell's worth was reported to be detectable. Highly expanded clone sizes could be underestimated because identical TCR molecules may share a barcode. In CMV-specific effector cells, clones with more than 20 RNA copies contained over 99% of molecules, whereas in naive cells such clones contained under 1% of molecules.

Libraries came from PCR. Sequencing relied on a NextSeq 500. Bulk TCR libraries were generated as previously described, with the TCR primers listed in Table S5 used. Purification of total RNA was performed with the Qiagen AllPrep DNA/RNA kit. Before analysis, reads from multiple sequencing runs of the same library were pooled. The authors processed their data as follows. Reads were retained only if the reads had an exact TCR constant sequence, and the retained reads were trimmed to 150 nt and grouped according to their 12-nt molecular barcodes. Within each barcode group, reads were sub-clustered at a 15% Levenshtein threshold, and quality-weighted consensus sequences were built per RNA molecule. Non-functional sequences were removed, as were lower-count sequences one edit away from another. Based on fitting two negative binomial distributions, any barcode sub-cluster with under 20% of the maximum read count was discarded. The public reads were reanalyzed by TCRdb: fastp trimming at Q25, MiXCR alignment, in-frame beta chains only. Each entry is one CDR3 protein sequence, shown with its most common DNA and genes. TCRdb, not the authors, supplied the V and J calls. The table for this sample lists approximately 100,000 distinct CDR3 sequences; roughly a third of them were counted only once. 4% to 5% of the sample goes to the ten largest clones.

V is clipped by 3 bases and J by 3 bases, and the sequence between their germline boundaries is 7 bases long. The CDR3 has 13 amino acids, counting the end cysteine and phenylalanine. Only the CDR3 part of the read is kept: 39 bases, read in frame from the first base. The CDR1 and CDR2 encoded by the germline V gene (reference sequence) are MNHEY and SMNVEV. Naive CD8 T cell libraries were made from approximately 20,000 to 1,000,000 sorted cells using 10%, 30% or 50% of purified RNA. Naive CD8 T cells, defined as CD8+CD4-CCR7+CD45RA+, were FACS-sorted into RLT Plus buffer on a BD FACSAria II. Approximately 9 TCR copies' worth of Jurkat RNA were spiked into roughly 19,000-1,000,000 naive CD8 T cell samples to test detection sensitivity. Enrichment of CD8 T cells was performed with RosetteSep CD8+ T Cell Enrichment Cocktail and Ficoll-Paque, after which ACK red cell lysis was carried out. This clonotype was detected only once. It has no known antigen specificity. No base-level quality is on record; no much larger clone is a single base apart. One read alone makes for weak evidence.

Input material: naive CD8+ T cells from blood, with Jurkat cell RNA spiked in. In the paper's terms, the cell subset or site label means: FACS-sorted CD8+CD4-CCR7+CD45RA+ naive T cells. The receptor's source is a human donor in good health. Some libraries in this study had Jurkat cell RNA spiked in. The chain employs TRBV27 and TRBJ2-3; no D segment can be confidently identified. CDR3 loop: CASSFKETDTQYF. The DNA is as follows: TGTGCCAGCAGTTTTAAGGAAACAGATACGCAGTATTTT.